A selection of T cell receptor beta chains follows, all from one sample in a study of blood T cells in healthy people across ages. TCRdb processed the 5' RACE reads anew with MiXCR; each CDR3 protein has one entry. The sample holds 380,000 or so distinct CDR3 sequences, about 52% seen once. The source material was blood. Receptors were obtained from a man between 60 and 75 years old in good health. The CDR3 runs from the conserved cysteine through the conserved F or W. D genes are given only for firm matches. Size is stated for part of the rows, as once, few or many counts, or as a class when the clone is expanded.

>-|TRBV11-2|-|TRBJ2-3
TGTGCCAGCAGCTTTAGCGGAGGGGCGACAGATACGCAGTATTTT
CASSFSGGATDTQYF
>TRBD1|TRBV29-1|-|TRBJ2-7
TGCAGCGTTGTAGGAGACAGGGGGACCTACGAGCAGAACTTC
CSVVGDRGTYEQNF
>TRBD2|TRBV3-1|-|TRBJ2-3
TGTGCCAGCAGCCAAGATAGGGATAGCGGGGCGCAGTATTTT
CASSQDRDSGAQYF
>-|TRBV20-1|-|TRBJ2-5
TGCAGTGCGCCCGTCGGCGCCATCCAAGAGACCCAGTACTTC
CSAPVGAIQETQYF
>TRBD2|TRBV28|few|TRBJ2-1
TGTGCCAGTAACCACGGGACTAGCAATGAGCAGTTCTTC
CASNHGTSNEQFF
>-|TRBV7-3|once|TRBJ1-1
TGTGCCAGCAGCTTAACGTTAAAGAATTCGAACACTGAAGCTTTCTTT
CASSLTLKNSNTEAFF
>-|TRBV5-1|-|TRBJ2-2
TGCGCCAGCAGCTTTAGTGTACTCTCGGCGAACACCGGGGAGCTGTTTTTT
CASSFSVLSANTGELFF
>TRBD2|TRBV18|-|TRBJ2-5
TGTGCCAGCAAAGGCAGCGGGAGTGATCAAGAGACCCAGTACTTC
CASKGSGSDQETQYF
>-|TRBV11-3|-|TRBJ2-7
TGTGCCAGCAGCTTAGACTCTGATAGCTCCTACGAGCAGTACTTC
CASSLDSDSSYEQYF
>TRBD2|TRBV9|few|TRBJ2-5
TGTGCCAGCAGCGTAGGGGGTTTCGGACTAGCGGGAGTAGGGACCCAGTACTTC
CASSVGGFGLAGVGTQYF
>-|TRBV5-1|-|TRBJ2-1
TGCGCCAGCAGCTTACAGGACAATGAGCAGTTCTTC
CASSLQDNEQFF
>TRBD2|TRBV28|few|TRBJ2-5
TGTGCCAGCAGCAGGGGTTTGGGACTAGCGTCAGAGACCCAGTACTTC
CASSRGLGLASETQYF
>-|TRBV20-1|few|TRBJ1-1
TGCAGTGCTAGAAGGGCAGGGAACACTGAAGCTTTCTTT
CSARRAGNTEAFF
>-|TRBV29-1|-|TRBJ2-1
TGCAGCGTTGAAGCTCTCCACAATGAGCAGTTCTTC
CSVEALHNEQFF
>-|TRBV6-2/TRBV6-3|many|TRBJ2-7
TGTGCCAGCAGAGAGACCGGGACTTTAGAAGGCGAGCAGTACTTC
CASRETGTLEGEQYF
>TRBD2|TRBV20-1|-|TRBJ2-7
TGCAGTGCTGGGACTAGCGGAAGCTCCTACGAGCAGTACTTC
CSAGTSGSSYEQYF
>-|TRBV14|once|TRBJ2-5
TGTGCCAGCGCTCTAGGGATCGGGGAGACCCAGTACTTC
CASALGIGETQYF
>TRBD2|TRBV7-6|-|TRBJ2-5
TGTGCCAGCAGCTTAGCGGTTAGCGGGGGCGGGGAGACCCAGTACTTC
CASSLAVSGGGETQYF
>-|TRBV20-1|-|TRBJ2-7
TGCAGTGCTGAGACCGGGACATCCTACGAGCAGTACTTC
CSAETGTSYEQYF
>TRBD1|TRBV20-1|-|TRBJ2-7
TGCGGTGCTAGAGATCTTGGACAGGTCTACGAGCAGTACTTC
CGARDLGQVYEQYF
>-|TRBV20-1|-|TRBJ2-3
TGCAGTGCTACGGCGGGCACAGATACGCAGTATTTT
CSATAGTDTQYF
>TRBD2|TRBV20-1|-|TRBJ2-4
TGCAGTGCTAGGTCGTGGGAGGGCGCCAAAAACATTCAGTACTTC
CSARSWEGAKNIQYF
>-|TRBV28|few|TRBJ2-7
TGTGCCAGCAGTTTATCAGGGCCCGAGCAGTACTTC
CASSLSGPEQYF
>-|TRBV30|-|TRBJ2-5
TGTGCCTGGACCAAAGGATTTGTTGAGACCCAGTACTTC
CAWTKGFVETQYF